The 8 T cell receptor beta chains listed next were all sequenced from one sample in a study of cytomegalovirus exposure and HLA in healthy donors. Clones were read by immunoSEQ multiplex PCR, and TCRdb kept only the in-frame ones, dropping some. The sample carries about 170,000 clones, 80% to 90% recorded once. Material: PBMCs. These receptors were collected from a woman in her twenties or thirties in good health and CMV-seronegative.

This clone has more than one count but fewer than ten. The chain links TRBV5-1 to TRBJ2-7; 7 bases are a match to TRBD2. Germline V CDR1 and CDR2: SGHRS, YFSETQ. The CDR3 length is 14 residues. The V segment lost 0 bases and the J segment 2 bases; nucleotides outside the gene matches: 2. This CDR3 is CASSLVGGAYEQYF. The DNA of the CDR3 is TGCGCCAGCAGCTTGGTGGGGGGGGCCTACGAGCAGTACTTC.

The gene calls are TRBV7-6 and TRBJ1-2; weak D call: TRBD1 (5 bases). V was cut by 1 base and J by 8 bases, with 20 bases left in between. The germline CDR1 and CDR2 sequences are SGHVS and FNYEAQ. CDR3 size: 16 residues. The CDR3 DNA follows: TGTGCCAGCAGCTTAGTTCCCAGCAGGGAGGATAGGGGCTACACCTTC. It specifies CASSLVPSREDRGYTF.

This chain joins TRBV11-2 and TRBJ1-5, with a tentative D call TRBD1 (5 bases). V was clipped by 4 bases and J by 7 bases, with 17 bases between them. Germline CDR1 reads SGHAT; CDR2 reads FQNNGV. The CDR3 extends over 15 amino acids. The CDR3: CASSSDSTGGQPQHF. CDR3 sequence (DNA): TGTGCCAGCAGCTCCGATAGTACGGGGGGACAGCCCCAGCATTTT.

The gene calls are TRBV6-5 and TRBJ1-1; 8 bases line up with TRBD1. The CDR3 has 15 amino acids. Unmatched junction bases numbered 3, after V lost 2 bases and J lost 1 base. The germline V gene encodes CDR1 MNHEY and CDR2 SVGAGI. The CDR3 reads CASSYAGTGNTEAFF. The CDR3 DNA reads as TGTGCCAGCAGTTACGCAGGGACAGGGAACACTGAAGCTTTCTTT.

The rearrangement uses TRBV11-2 and TRBJ1-2; D unresolved. V was pared by 0 bases and J by 5 bases, with 10 bases between. Germline values: CDR1 SGHAT, CDR2 FQNNGV. The CDR3 covers 14 residues. The CDR3 here is CASSLDSPGYGYTF. CDR3 DNA sequence: TGTGCCAGCAGCTTAGATTCCCCCGGGTATGGCTACACCTTC.

This clone was seen ten or more times. This rearrangement joins TRBV6-4 to TRBJ2-3; 13 nucleotides agree with TRBD2. This CDR3 has 16 residues. In germline, CDR1 is MRHNA, CDR2 SNTAGT. V gave up 2 bases and J gave up 1 base; unmatched junction bases: 0. The CDR3 loop reads CASSDGTSGGTDTQYF. CDR3 nucleotide sequence: TGTGCCAGCAGTGACGGGACTAGCGGGGGCACAGATACGCAGTATTTT.

V and J are TRBV5-4 and TRBJ2-5, with 8 bases identical to TRBD1. V shed 0 bases, J shed 2 bases, and the junction held 9 bases outside the gene matches. The CDR3 totals 17 residues. Germline CDR1 is SGHNT and CDR2 is YYREEE (reference sequence). The CDR3 sequence: CASSLGHHGQGQETQYF. CDR3 nucleotide sequence: TGTGCCAGCAGCTTGGGACACCATGGACAGGGACAAGAGACCCAGTACTTC.

The V call is TRBV7-9, the J call TRBJ2-3, with D possibly being TRBD1 (5 bases). CDR1 is SEHNR, CDR2 FQNEAQ, per germline (reference sequence). Trimming pared 1 base from V and 4 bases from J, leaving 6 bases between. The CDR3 has 13 amino acids. CDR3 residues: CASSLGGADTQYF. The CDR3 DNA is TGTGCCAGCAGCTTAGGGGGCGCAGATACGCAGTATTTT.